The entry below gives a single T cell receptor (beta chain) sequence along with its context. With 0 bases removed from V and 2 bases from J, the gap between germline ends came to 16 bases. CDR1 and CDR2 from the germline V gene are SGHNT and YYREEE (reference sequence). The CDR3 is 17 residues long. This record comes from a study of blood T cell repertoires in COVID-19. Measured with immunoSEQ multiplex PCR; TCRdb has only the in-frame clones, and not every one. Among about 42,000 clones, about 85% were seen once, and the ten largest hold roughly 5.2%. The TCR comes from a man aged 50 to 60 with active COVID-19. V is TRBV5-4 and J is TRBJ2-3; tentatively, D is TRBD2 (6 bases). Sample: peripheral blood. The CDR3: CASSLAFVSGFTDTQYF. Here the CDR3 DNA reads TGTGCCAGCAGCTTGGCCTTTGTTAGCGGTTTCACAGATACGCAGTATTTT.